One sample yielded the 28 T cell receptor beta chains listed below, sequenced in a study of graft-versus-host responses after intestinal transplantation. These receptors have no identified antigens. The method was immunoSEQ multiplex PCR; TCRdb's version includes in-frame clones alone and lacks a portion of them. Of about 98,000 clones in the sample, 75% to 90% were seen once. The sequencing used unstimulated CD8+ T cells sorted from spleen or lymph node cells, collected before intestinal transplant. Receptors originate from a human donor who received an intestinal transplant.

As DNA, the CDR3 is TGTGCCAGCAGCTCACCGACAGGGGGTTTGGGTATTGAAGCTTTCTTT. Its translation is CASSSPTGGLGIEAFF. The chain links TRBV7-9 to TRBJ1-1, with TRBD1 matching 9 bases. The CDR3 extends over 16 amino acids. Per germline, CDR1 SEHNR and CDR2 FQNEAQ (reference sequence). V gave up 4 bases and J gave up 7 bases; unmatched junction bases: 13. Combining the CDR3 with reference TRBV7-9 and TRBJ1-1 gives the whole variable domain DTGVSQNPRHKITKRGQNVTFRCDPISEHNRLYWYRQTLGQGPEFLTYFQNEAQLEKSRLLSDRFSAERPKGSFSTLEIQRTEQGDSAMYLCASSSPTGGLGIEAFFGQGTRLTVV.

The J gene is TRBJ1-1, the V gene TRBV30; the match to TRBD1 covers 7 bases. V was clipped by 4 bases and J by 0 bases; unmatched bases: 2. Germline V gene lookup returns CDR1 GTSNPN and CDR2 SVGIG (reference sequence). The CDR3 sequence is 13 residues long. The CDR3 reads CAWTTGLNTEAFF. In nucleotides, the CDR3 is TGTGCCTGGACGACAGGGTTGAACACTGAAGCTTTCTTT.

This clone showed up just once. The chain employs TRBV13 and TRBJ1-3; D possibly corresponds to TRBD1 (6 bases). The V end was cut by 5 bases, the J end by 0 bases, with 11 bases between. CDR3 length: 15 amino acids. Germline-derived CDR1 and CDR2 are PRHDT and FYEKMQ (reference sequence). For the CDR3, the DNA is TGTGCCAGCAGCCGAGGGGGGATCTCTGGAAACACCATATATTTT. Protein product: CASSRGGISGNTIYF.

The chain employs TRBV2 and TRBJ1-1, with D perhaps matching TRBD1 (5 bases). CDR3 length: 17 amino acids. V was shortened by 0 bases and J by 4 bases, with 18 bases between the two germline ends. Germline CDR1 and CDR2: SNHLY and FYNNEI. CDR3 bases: TGTGCCAGCAGTGAAGCGTTGATGGGCAGGGTAGTCACTGAAGCTTTCTTT. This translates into CASSEALMGRVVTEAFF.

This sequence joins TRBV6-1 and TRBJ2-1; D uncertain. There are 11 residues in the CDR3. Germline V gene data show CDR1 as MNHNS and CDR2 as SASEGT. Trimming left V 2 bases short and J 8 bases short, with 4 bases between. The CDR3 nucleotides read TGTGCCAGCAGTGAAAGCGATGAGCAGTTCTTC. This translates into CASSESDEQFF.

The CDR3 sequence: CSVEVAGLISYEQYF. CDR3 DNA sequence: TGCAGCGTTGAAGTGGCAGGGCTAATTTCCTACGAGCAGTACTTC. The chain carries TRBV29-1 and TRBJ2-7; perhaps TRBD1 as D (5 bases). The V gene lost 1 base and the J gene lost 1 base, with 14 bases spanning the gap. CDR3 size: 15 residues. CDR1 SQVTM and CDR2 ANQGSEA come from the germline V gene.

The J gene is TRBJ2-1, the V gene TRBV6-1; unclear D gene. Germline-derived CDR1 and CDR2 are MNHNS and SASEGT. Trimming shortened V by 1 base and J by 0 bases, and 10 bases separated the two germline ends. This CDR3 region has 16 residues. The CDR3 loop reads CASSEVQESSYNEQFF. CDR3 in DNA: TGTGCCAGCAGTGAAGTACAAGAGAGCTCCTACAATGAGCAGTTCTTC.

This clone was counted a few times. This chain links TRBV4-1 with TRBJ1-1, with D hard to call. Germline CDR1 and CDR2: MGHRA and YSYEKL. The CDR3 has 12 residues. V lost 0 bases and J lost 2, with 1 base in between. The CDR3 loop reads CASSQENTEAFF. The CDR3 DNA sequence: TGCGCCAGCAGCCAAGAAAACACTGAAGCTTTCTTT.

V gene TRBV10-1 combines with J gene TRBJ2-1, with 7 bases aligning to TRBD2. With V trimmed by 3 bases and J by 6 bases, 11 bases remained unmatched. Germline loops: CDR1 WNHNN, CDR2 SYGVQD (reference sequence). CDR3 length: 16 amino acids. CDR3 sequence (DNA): TGCGCCAGCAGTGAACGGGGCGGGAGATACCCCAATGAGCAGTTCTTC. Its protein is CASSERGGRYPNEQFF.

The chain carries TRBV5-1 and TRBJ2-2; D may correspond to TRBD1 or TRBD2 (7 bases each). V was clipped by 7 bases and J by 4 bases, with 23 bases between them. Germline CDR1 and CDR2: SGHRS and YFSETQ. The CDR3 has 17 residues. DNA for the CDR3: TGCGCCAGCCACTCCCTTCCCAGGGGGGGGAGCACCGGGGAGCTGTTTTTT. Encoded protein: CASHSLPRGGSTGELFF.

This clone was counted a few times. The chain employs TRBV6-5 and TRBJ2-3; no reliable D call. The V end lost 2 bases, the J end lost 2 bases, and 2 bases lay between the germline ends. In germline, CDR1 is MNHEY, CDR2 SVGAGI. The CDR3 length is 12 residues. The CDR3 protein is CASSYNTDTQYF. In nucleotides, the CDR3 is TGTGCCAGCAGTTACAACACAGATACGCAGTATTTT.

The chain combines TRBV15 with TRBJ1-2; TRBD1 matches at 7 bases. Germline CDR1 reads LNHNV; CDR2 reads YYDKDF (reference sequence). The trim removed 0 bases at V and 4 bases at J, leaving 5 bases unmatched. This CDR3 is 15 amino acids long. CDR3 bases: TGTGCCACCAGCAGAGATAGGACAGGAGTCTATGGCTACACCTTC. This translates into CATSRDRTGVYGYTF.

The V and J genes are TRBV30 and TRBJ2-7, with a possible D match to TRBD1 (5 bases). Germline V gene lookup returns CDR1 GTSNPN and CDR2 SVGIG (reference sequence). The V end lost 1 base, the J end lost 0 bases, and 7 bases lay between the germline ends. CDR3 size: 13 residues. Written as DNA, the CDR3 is TGTGCCTGGAGTGGTAGGGGCTCCTACGAGCAGTACTTC. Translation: CAWSGRGSYEQYF.

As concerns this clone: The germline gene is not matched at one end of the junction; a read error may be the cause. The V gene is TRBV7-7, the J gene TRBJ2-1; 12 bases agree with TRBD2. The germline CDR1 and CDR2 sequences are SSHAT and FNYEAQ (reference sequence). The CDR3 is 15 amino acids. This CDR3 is CASSTGTSGYNEQFF. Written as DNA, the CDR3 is TGTGCTAGCAGCACCGGGACTAGCGGGTACAATGAGCAGTTCTTC.

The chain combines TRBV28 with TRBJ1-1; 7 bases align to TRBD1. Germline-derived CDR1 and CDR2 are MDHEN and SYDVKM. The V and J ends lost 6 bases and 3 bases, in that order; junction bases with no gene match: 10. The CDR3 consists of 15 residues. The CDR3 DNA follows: TGTGCCAGCAGGGACTATCTCAGGGGGGACACTGAAGCTTTCTTT. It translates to CASRDYLRGDTEAFF.

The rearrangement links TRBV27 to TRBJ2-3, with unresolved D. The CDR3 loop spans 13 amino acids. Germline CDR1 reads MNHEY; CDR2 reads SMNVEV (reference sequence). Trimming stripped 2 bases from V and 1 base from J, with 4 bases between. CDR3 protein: CASSLGGTDTQYF. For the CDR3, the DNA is TGTGCCAGCAGTTTAGGGGGCACAGATACGCAGTATTTT.

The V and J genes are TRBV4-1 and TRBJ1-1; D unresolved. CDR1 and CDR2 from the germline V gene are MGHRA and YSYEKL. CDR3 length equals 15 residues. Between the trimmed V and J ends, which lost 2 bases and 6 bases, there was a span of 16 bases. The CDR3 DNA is TGCGCCAGCAGCCAAATGGAAGGCCGAAATGCTGAAGCTTTCTTT. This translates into CASSQMEGRNAEAFF.

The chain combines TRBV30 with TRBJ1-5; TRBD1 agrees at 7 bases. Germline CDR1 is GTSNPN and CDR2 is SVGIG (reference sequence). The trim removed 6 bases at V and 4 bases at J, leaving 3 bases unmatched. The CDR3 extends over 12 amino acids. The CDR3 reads CACQQGNQPQHF. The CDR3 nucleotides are TGTGCCTGCCAACAGGGGAATCAGCCCCAGCATTTT.

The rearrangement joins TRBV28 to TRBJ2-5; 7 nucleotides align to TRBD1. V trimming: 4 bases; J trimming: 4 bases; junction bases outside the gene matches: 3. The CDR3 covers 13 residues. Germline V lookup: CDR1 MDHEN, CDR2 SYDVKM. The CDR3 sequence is CASSWDRRETQYF. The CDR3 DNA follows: TGTGCCAGCAGTTGGGACAGAAGAGAGACCCAGTACTTC.

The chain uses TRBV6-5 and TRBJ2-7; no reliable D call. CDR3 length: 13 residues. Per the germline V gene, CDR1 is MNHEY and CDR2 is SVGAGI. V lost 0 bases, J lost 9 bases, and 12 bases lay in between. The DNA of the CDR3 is TGTGCCAGCAGTTACTCGCACCGCGGCGGGCAGTACTTC. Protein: CASSYSHRGGQYF.

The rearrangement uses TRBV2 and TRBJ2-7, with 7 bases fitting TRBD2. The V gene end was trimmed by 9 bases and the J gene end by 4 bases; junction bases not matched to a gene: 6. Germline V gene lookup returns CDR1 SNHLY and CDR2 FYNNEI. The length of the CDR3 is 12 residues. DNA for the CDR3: TGTGCCAGAGGGGAGCGGGGTTACGAGCAGTACTTC. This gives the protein CARGERGYEQYF.

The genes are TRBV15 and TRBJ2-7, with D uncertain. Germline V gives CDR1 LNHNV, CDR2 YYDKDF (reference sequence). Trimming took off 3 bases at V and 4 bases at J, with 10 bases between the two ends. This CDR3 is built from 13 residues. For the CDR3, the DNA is TGTGCCACCAGCAGTCCGGAGACGTACGAGCAGTACTTC. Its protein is CATSSPETYEQYF.

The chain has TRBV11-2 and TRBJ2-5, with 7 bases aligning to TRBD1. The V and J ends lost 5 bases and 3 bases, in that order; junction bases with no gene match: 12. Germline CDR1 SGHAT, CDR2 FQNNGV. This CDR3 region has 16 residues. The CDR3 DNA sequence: TGTGCCAGCAGCCTCTTGCCCCCAGGGGGAGAAGAGACCCAGTACTTC. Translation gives CASSLLPPGGEETQYF.

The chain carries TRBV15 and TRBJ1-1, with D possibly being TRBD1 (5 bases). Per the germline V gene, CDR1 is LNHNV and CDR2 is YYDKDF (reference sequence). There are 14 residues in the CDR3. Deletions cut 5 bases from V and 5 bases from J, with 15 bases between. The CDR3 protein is CATSAPGTTTEAFF. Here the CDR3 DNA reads TGTGCCACCAGCGCCCCGGGGACGACGACTGAAGCTTTCTTT. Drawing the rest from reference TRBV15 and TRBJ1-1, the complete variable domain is DAMVIQNPRYQVTQFGKPVTLSCSQTLNHNVMYWYQQKSSQAPKLLFHYYDKDFNNEADTPDNFQSRRPNTSFCFLDIRSPGLGDTAMYLCATSAPGTTTEAFFGQGTRLTVV.

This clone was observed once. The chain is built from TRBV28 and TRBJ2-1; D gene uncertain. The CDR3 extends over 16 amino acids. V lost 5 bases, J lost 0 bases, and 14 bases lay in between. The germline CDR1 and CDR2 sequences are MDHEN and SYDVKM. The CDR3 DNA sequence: TGTGCCAGCAGTCTCCGAGTCGTTAACTCCTACAATGAGCAGTTCTTC. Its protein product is CASSLRVVNSYNEQFF.

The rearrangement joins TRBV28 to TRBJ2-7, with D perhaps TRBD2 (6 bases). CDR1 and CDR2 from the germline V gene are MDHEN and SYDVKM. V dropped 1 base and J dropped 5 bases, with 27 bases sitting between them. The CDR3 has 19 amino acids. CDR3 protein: CASSLFPWARIASGDEQYF. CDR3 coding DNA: TGTGCCAGCAGTTTATTCCCCTGGGCCAGGATCGCATCGGGGGACGAGCAGTACTTC.

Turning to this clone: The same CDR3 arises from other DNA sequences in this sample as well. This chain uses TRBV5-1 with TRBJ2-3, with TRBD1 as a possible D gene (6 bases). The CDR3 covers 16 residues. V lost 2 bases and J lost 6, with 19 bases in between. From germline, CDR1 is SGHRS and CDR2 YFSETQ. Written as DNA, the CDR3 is TGCGCCAGCAGCTTTCCCAGGGGTGGTCCCACGGATACGCAGTATTTT. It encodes CASSFPRGGPTDTQYF.

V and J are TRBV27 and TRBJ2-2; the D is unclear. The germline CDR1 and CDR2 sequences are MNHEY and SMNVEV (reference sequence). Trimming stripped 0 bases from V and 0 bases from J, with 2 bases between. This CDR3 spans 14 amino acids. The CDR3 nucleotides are TGTGCCAGCAGTTTATCTGCGAACACCGGGGAGCTGTTTTTT. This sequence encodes CASSLSANTGELFF.